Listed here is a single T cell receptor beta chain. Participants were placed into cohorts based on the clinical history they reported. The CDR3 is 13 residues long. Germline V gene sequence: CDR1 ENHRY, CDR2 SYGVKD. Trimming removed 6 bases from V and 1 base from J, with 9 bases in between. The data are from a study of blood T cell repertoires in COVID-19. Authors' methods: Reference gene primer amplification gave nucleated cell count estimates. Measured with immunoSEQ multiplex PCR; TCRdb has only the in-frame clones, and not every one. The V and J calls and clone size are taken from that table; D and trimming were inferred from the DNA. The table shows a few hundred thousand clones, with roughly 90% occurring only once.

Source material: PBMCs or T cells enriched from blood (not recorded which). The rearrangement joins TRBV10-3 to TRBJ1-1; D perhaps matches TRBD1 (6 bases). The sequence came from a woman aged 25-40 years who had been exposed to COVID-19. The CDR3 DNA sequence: TGTGCCATCAGCAGGGGTCAGAACACTGAAGCTTTCTTT. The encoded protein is CAISRGQNTEAFF.